The sequence of this TCR beta chain was determined in a study of CXCR3-negative and CXCR3-positive naive CD8 T cells. Study background: Sequencing gave roughly 130 million TRB reads overall, about 1.5 +/- 0.3 million per library. Findings and limits, study-wide: Researchers report CXCR3 expression partially decreased after cryopreservation, with fresh PBMCs used in most assays. TRB CDR3s were more hydrophobic in CXCR3-positive than in CXCR3-negative naive cells.

Each TRB cDNA library was prepared by 5' RACE (with UMI labels). Following a re-call of the 5' RACE reads, TCRdb has one entry per CDR3 protein and lacks DNA. The table lists over 20,000 distinct CDR3 sequences. Looked up from germline, CDR1 is MNHEY and CDR2 is SVGEGT. This CDR3 has 14 residues. Points on this clonotype: Its target is unknown.

This receptor was obtained from a human donor in good health. Some clones in this sample may be carry-over from other donors' samples. The chain carries TRBV6-2 or TRBV6-3 and TRBJ2-7. The sample was naive CXCR3- CD8+ T cells from blood. Subset indicated: CD45RO-CCR7+CD27+CD95- naive CD8+ T cells lacking CXCR3 (TNR3-). CDR3 residues: CASSYGPGTYEQYF.